Here is one T cell receptor (beta chain) with its context. No antigen is known for it. The record originates from a study of tumor and adjacent non-tumor tissue in lung cancer. Study findings and constraints: Patients with more diverse tumor TCRs had worse survival. Top 100 clones took a larger repertoire share in normal lung.

The template was RNA from unsorted bulk tissue. Trimming pared 6 bases from V and 2 bases from J, leaving 22 bases between. The CDR3 sequence is 16 residues long. From germline, CDR1 is GTSNPN and CDR2 SVGIG (reference sequence). TCRbeta libraries were built with three rounds of nested PCR, modified from ARM-PCR. TCRdb called the multiplex PCR reads again in MiXCR, with one record for every CDR3 protein. The sample holds 71,000 or so distinct CDR3 sequences, 75% to 90% seen once. The receptor was derived from a woman in her fifties or sixties with non-small cell lung cancer. V is TRBV30 and J is TRBJ1-2; D unresolved. The sample comprised lung tumor tissue. The CDR3 coding sequence is TGTGCCTGTTGGACGCTGGTGGACGCTCAAAACTATGGCTACACCTTC. Protein product: CACWTLVDAQNYGYTF.